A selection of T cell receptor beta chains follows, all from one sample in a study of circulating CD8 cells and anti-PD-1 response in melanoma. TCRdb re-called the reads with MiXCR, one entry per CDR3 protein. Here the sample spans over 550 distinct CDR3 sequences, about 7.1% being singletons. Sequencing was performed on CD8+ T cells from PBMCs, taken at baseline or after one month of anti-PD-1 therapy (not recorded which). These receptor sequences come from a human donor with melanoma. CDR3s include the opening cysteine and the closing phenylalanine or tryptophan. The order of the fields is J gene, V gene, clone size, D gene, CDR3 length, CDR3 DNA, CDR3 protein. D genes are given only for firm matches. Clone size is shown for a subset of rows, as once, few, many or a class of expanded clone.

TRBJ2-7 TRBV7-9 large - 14 TGTGCCAGCAGCATAGGACCGCGAAACTACGAGCAGTACTTC CASSIGPRNYEQYF
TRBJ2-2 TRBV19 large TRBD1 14 TGTGCCAGTATCGGACAGGGTTACACCGGGGAGCTGTTTTTT CASIGQGYTGELFF
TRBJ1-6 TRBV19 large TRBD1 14 TGTGCCAGTAGTATGGCCCCGACAGGGGCGCTCCTCCACTTT CASSMAPTGALLHF
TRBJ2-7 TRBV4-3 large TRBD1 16 TGCGCCAGCAGCCAAGGGGAAGAGGACAGGGAGTACGAGCAGTACTTC CASSQGEEDREYEQYF
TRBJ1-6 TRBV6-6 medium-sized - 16 TGTGCCAGCAGCACATCAGGATCCCATTATAATTCACCCCTCCACTTT CASSTSGSHYNSPLHF
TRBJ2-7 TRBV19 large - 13 TGTGCCAGTACCGCTGACGTACTCAGCGAGCAGTACTTC CASTADVLSEQYF
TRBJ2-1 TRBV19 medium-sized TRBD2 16 TGTGCCAGTAGTGGGGGACTAGCGGGGATTTACAATGAGCAGTTCTTC CASSGGLAGIYNEQFF
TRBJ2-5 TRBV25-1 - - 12 TGTGCCAGCACCACGGGCGGGGAGACCCAGTACTTC CASTTGGETQYF
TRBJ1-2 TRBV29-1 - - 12 TGCAGCGCCGCTGTTGCCTCCGATGGCTACACCTTC CSAAVASDGYTF
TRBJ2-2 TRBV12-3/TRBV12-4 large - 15 TGTGCCAGCAGGGCCGGGACATTCAACACCGGGGAGCTGTTTTTT CASRAGTFNTGELFF
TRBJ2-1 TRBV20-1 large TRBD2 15 TGCAGTGCTAGCCAACTAGCGGGGGACTACAATGAGCAGTTCTTC CSASQLAGDYNEQFF
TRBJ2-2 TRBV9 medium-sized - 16 TGTGCCAGCAGCGAGGGTAGGACTTCGAACACCGGGGAGCTGTTTTTT CASSEGRTSNTGELFF
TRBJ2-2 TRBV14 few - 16 TGTGCCAGCAGGCCCAACAGGGGAGGGAACACCGGGGAGCTGTTTTTT CASRPNRGGNTGELFF
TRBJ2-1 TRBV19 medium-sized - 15 TGTGCCAGTAGTATAGGGGTGGGACTCAACAATGAGCAGTTCTTC CASSIGVGLNNEQFF
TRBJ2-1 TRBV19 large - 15 TGTGCCAGTAGTATAGGGGCGGGACACTACAATGAGCAGTTCTTC CASSIGAGHYNEQFF
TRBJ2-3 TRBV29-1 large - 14 TGCAGCCCCGAGAGGCGGGAAGTGACAGATACGCAGTATTTT CSPERREVTDTQYF
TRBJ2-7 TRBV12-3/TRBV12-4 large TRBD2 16 TGTGCCAGCAGCCTCAAACCTAGCGGGGACTCCTACGAGCAGTACTTC CASSLKPSGDSYEQYF
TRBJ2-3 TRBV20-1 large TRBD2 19 TGCAGTGCTAGATCAGCCGGGACTAGCGGGGAATCGAATATAGATACGCAGTATTTT CSARSAGTSGESNIDTQYF